This TCR beta chain emerged from a study of cytomegalovirus exposure and HLA in healthy donors. The PCR contained 60 Vbeta and 13 Jbeta primers. Measured with immunoSEQ multiplex PCR; TCRdb has only the in-frame clones, and not every one. Among about 160,000 clones listed, 77% were seen once. This clone occurred once. The CDR3 sequence is 13 residues long. Trimming pared 4 bases from V and 4 bases from J, leaving 11 bases between. Germline V gene sequence: CDR1 SGHRS, CDR2 YFSETQ. Material: PBMCs. The chain carries TRBV5-1 and TRBJ1-2, with no clear D. The receptor's source is a woman between 35 and 50 years old in good health and CMV-seropositive. CDR3 in amino acids: CASSPPGGYGYTF. CDR3 nucleotides: TGCGCCAGCAGCCCCCCGGGAGGCTATGGCTACACCTTC.